Here is one T cell receptor beta chain with its context. This CDR3 is built from 17 residues. CDR1 is MNHEY and CDR2 is SVGEGT in the germline V gene. V was trimmed by 2 bases and J by 0 bases, leaving 14 bases between them. Per the authors' pipeline: Researchers report that nucleated cell counts were estimated from reference gene primer amplification. The method was immunoSEQ multiplex PCR; TCRdb's version includes in-frame clones alone and lacks a portion of them. V and J calls plus clone size are reproduced from that table; the DNA served to infer D and trimming. The sample consists of 150,000 to 200,000 clones, 75% to 85% of them appearing once. This entry comes from a study of blood T cell repertoires in COVID-19. Study in general: Samples of COVID-19 (acute and convalescent) were obtained from the United States, Italy and Spain.

Allocation to cohorts depended on clinical history reported by the participants. The sequence came from a middle-aged man who had recovered from COVID-19. The chain is built from TRBV6-2 or TRBV6-3 and TRBJ1-3, with TRBD1 as a possible D gene (5 bases). Sequencing was performed on PBMCs or T cells enriched from blood (not recorded which). DNA of the CDR3: TGTGCCAGCAGTTACCTCCAGGACACGAGCTCTGGAAACACCATATATTTT. Residues: CASSYLQDTSSGNTIYF.